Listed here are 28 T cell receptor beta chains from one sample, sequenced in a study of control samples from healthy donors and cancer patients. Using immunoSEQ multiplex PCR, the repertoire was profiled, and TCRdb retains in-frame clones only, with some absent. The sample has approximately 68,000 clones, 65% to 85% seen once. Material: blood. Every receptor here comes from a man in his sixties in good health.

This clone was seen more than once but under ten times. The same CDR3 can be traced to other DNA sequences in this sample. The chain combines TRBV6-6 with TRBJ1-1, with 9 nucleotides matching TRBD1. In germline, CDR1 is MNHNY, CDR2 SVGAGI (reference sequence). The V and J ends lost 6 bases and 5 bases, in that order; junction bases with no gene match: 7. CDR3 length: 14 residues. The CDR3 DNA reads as TGTGCCAGCAGCCCTACAGGGGGCAATACTGAAGCTTTCTTT. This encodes CASSPTGGNTEAFF.

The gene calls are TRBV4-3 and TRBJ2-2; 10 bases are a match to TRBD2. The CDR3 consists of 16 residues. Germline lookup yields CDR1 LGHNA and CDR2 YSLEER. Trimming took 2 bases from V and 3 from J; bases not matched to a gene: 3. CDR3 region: CASSQRLAGDTGELFF. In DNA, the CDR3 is TGCGCCAGCAGCCAACGGCTAGCGGGAGACACCGGGGAGCTGTTTTTT.

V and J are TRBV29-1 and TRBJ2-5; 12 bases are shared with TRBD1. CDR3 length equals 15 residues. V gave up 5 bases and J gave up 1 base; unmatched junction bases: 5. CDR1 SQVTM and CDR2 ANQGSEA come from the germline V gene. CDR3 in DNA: TGCAGCGTTATTCCGGGACAGGGGGCCCAAGAGACCCAGTACTTC. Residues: CSVIPGQGAQETQYF.

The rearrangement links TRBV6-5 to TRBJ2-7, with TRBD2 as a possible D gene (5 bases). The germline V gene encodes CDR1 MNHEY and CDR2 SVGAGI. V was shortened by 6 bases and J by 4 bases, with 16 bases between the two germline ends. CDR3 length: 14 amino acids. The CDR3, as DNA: TGTGCCAGCAGGAGAAGCGGAGATGGGTACGAGCAGTACTTC. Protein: CASRRSGDGYEQYF.

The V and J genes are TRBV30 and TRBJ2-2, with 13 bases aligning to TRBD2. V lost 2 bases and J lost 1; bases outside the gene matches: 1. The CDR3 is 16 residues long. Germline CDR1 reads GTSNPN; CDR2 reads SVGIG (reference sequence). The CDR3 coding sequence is TGTGCCTGGAGTAGACTAGCGGGGGGGAACACCGGGGAGCTGTTTTTT. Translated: CAWSRLAGGNTGELFF.

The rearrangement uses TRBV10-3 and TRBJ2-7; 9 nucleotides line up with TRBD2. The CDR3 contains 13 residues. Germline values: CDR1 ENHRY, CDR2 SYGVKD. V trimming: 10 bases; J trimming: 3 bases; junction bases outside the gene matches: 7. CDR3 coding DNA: TGTGCCACGACGACGACTAGCGGCTACGAGCAGTACTTC. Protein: CATTTTSGYEQYF.

The CDR3 sequence: CATSRGPVGQTLYNEQFF. The CDR3 nucleotides are TGTGCCACCAGCAGAGGACCCGTGGGACAGACGCTCTACAATGAGCAGTTCTTC. V and J are TRBV15 and TRBJ2-1; 7 nucleotides line up with TRBD1. The CDR3 has 18 residues. The V gene end was trimmed by 1 base and the J gene end by 3 bases; junction bases not matched to a gene: 12. The germline gives CDR1 LNHNV, CDR2 YYDKDF (reference sequence).

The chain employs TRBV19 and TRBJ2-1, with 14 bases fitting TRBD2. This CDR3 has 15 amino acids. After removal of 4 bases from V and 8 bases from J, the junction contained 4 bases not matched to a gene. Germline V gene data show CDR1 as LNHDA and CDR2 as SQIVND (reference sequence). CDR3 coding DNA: TGTGCCAGTAGTAAGGGACTAGCGGGAGTGGATGAGCAGTTCTTC. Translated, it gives CASSKGLAGVDEQFF.

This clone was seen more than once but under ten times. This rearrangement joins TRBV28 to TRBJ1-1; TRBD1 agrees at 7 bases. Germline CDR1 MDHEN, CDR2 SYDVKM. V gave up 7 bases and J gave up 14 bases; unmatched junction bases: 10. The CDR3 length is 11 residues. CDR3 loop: CASTFRDSSFF. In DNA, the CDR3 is TGTGCCAGCACCTTTAGGGACAGTTCATTCTTT. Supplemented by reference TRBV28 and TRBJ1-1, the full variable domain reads DVKVTQSSRYLVKRTGEKVFLECVQDMDHENMFWYRQDPGLGLRLIYFSYDVKMKEKGDIPEGYSVSREKKERFSLILESASTNQTSMYLCASTFRDSSFFGQGTRLTVV.

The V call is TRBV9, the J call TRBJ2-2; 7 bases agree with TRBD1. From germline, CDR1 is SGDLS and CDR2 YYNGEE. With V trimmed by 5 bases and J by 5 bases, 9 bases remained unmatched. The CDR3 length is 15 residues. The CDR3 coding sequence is TGTGCCAGCAGGGAGACAGGGTATACAACCGGGGAGCTGTTTTTT. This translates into CASRETGYTTGELFF.

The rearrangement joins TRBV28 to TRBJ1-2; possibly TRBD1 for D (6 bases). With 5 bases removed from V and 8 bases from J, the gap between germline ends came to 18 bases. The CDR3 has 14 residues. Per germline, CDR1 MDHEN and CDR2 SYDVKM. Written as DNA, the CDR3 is TGTGCCAGCAGTCGCGAGCCCAGGACAGCGGGCTACACCTTC. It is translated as CASSREPRTAGYTF.

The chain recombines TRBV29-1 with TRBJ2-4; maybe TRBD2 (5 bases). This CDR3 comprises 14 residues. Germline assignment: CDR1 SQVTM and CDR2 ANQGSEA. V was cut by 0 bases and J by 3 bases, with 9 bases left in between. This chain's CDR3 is CSVEDRGGKNIQYF. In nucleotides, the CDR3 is TGCAGCGTTGAAGATCGGGGTGGCAAAAACATTCAGTACTTC.

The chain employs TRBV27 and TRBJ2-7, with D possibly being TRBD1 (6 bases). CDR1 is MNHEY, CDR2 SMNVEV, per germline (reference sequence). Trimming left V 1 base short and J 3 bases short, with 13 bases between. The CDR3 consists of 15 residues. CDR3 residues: CASSLYPGARYEQYF. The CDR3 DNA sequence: TGTGCCAGCAGTTTATATCCAGGGGCCCGCTACGAGCAGTACTTC.

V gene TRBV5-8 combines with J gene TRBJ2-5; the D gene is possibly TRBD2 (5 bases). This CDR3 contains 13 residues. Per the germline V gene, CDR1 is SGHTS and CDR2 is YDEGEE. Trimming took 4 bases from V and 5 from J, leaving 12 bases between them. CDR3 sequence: CASSKVRGETQYF. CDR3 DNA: TGTGCCAGCAGCAAAGTAAGAGGGGAGACCCAGTACTTC.

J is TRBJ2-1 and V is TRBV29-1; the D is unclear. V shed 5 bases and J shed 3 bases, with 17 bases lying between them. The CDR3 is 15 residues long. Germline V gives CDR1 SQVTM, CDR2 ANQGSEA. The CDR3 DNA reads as TGCAGCGTTCCTGGCCCCTTATCGGGCTACAATGAGCAGTTCTTC. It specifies CSVPGPLSGYNEQFF.

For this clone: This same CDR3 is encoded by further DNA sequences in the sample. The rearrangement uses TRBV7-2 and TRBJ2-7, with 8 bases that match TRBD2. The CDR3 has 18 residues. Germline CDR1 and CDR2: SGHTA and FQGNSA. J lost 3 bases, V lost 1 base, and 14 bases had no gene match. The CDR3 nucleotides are TGTGCCAGCAGCTTAGGGGGGGGGAGCGGGAGTTTGGTCTACGAGCAGTACTTC. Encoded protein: CASSLGGGSGSLVYEQYF.

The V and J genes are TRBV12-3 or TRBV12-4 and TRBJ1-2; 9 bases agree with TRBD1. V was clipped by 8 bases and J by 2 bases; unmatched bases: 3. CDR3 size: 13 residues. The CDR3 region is CASGTGSNYGYTF. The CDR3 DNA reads TGTGCCAGCGGGACAGGGTCGAACTATGGCTACACCTTC.

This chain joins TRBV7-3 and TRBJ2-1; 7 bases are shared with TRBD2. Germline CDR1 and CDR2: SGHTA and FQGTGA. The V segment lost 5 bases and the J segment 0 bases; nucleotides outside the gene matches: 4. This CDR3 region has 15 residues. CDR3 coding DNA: TGTGCCAGCAGCACCGTAGCGGGCTCCTACAATGAGCAGTTCTTC. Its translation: CASSTVAGSYNEQFF. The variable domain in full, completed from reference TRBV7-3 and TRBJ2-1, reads GAGVSQTPSNKVTEKGKYVELRCDPISGHTALYWYRQSLGQGPEFLIYFQGTGAADDSGLPNDRFFAVRPEGSVSTLKIQRTERGDSAVYLCASSTVAGSYNEQFFGPGTRLTVL.

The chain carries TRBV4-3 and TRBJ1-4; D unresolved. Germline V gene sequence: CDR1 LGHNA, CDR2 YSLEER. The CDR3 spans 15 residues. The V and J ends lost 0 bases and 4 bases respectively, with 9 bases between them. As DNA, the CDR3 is TGCGCCAGCAGCCAAGACCGAAGAAATAATGAAAAACTGTTTTTT. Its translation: CASSQDRRNNEKLFF.

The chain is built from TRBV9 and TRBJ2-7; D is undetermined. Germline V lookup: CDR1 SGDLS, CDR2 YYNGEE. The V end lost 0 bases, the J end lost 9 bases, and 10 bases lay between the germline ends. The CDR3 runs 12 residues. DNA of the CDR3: TGTGCCAGCAGCGTAGAAGGGCGGCGGCAGTACTTC. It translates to CASSVEGRRQYF.

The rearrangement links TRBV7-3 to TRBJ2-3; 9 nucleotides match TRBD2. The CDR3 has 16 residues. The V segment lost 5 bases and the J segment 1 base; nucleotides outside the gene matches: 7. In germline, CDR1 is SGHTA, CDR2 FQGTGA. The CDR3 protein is CASSRTAGGRTDTQYF. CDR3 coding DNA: TGTGCCAGCAGCCGAACCGCGGGAGGGCGCACAGATACGCAGTATTTT.

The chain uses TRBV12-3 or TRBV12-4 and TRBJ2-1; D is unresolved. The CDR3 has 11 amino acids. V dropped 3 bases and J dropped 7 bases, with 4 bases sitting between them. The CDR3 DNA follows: TGTGCCAGCAGTTTTTTGAATGAGCAGTTCTTC. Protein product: CASSFLNEQFF.

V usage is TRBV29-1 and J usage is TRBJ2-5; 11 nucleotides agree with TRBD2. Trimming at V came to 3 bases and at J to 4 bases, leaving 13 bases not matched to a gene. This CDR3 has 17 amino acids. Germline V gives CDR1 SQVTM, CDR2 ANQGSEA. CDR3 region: CSVDQGLAAWGAETQYF. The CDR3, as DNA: TGCAGCGTTGATCAGGGACTAGCGGCTTGGGGGGCAGAGACCCAGTACTTC. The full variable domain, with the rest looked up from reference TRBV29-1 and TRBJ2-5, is SAVISQKPSRDICQRGTSLTIQCQVDSQVTMMFWYRQQPGQSLTLIATANQGSEATYESGFVIDKFPISRPNLTFSTLTVSNMSPEDSSIYLCSVDQGLAAWGAETQYFGPGTRLLVL.

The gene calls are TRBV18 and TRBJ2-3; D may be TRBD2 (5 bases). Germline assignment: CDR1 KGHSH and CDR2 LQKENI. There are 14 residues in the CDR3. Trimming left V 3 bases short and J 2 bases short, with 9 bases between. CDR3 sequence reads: CASSPIGVTDTQYF. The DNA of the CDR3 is TGTGCCAGCTCACCGATCGGGGTCACAGATACGCAGTATTTT. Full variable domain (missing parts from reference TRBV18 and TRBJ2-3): NAGVMQNPRHLVRRRGQEARLRCSPMKGHSHVYWYRQLPEEGLKFMVYLQKENIIDESGMPKERFSAEFPKEGPSILRIQQVVRGDSAAYFCASSPIGVTDTQYFGPGTRLTVL.

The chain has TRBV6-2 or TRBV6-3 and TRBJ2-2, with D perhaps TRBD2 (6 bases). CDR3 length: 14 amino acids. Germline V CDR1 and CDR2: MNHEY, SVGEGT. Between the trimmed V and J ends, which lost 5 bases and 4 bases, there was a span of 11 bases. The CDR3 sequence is CASSSRRGTGELFF. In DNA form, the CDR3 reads TGTGCCAGCAGTAGCCGGCGGGGCACCGGGGAGCTGTTTTTT.

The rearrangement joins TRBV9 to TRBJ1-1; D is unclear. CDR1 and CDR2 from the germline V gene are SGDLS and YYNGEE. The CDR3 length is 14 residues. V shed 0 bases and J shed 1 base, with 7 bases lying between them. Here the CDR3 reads CASSVGNRNTEAFF. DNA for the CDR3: TGTGCCAGCAGCGTAGGGAACCGGAACACTGAAGCTTTCTTT.

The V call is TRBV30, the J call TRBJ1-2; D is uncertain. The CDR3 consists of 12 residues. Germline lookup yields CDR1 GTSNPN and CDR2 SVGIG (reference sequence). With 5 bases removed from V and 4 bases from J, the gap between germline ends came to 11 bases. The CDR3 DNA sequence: TGTGCCTGGTCTGGAGGACTCTATGGCTACACCTTC. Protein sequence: CAWSGGLYGYTF.

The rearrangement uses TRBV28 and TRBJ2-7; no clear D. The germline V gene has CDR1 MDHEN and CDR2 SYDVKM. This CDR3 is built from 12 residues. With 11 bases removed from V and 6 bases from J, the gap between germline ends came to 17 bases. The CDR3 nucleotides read TGTGCCGTCCAGAGTCCCTGGGGCGAGCAGTACTTC. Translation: CAVQSPWGEQYF.